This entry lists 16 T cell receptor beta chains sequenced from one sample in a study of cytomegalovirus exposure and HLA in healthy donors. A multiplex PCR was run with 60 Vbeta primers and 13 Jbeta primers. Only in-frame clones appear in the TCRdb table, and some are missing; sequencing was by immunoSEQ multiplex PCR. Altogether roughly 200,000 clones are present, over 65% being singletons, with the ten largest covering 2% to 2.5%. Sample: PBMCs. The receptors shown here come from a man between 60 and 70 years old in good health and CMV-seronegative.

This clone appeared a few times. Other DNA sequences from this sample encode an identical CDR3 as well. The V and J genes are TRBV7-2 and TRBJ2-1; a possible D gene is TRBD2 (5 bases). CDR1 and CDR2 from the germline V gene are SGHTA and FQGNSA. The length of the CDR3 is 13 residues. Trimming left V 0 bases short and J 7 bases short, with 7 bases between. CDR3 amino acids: CASSLARGNEQFF. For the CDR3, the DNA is TGTGCCAGCAGCTTAGCGCGCGGGAATGAGCAGTTCTTC.

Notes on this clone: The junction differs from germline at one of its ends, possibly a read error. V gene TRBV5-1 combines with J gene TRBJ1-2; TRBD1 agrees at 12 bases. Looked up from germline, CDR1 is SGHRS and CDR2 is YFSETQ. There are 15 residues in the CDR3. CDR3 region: CASSGGDRGHYGYPF. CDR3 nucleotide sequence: TGCGCCAGCAGCGGGGGGGACAGGGGGCACTATGGCTACCCCTTC.

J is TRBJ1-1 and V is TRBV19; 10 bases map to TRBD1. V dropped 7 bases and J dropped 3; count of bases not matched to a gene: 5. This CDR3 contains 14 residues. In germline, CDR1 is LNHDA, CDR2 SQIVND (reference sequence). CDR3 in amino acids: CASTRQGAHTEAFF. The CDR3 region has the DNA TGTGCCAGTACTCGACAGGGGGCACACACTGAAGCTTTCTTT.

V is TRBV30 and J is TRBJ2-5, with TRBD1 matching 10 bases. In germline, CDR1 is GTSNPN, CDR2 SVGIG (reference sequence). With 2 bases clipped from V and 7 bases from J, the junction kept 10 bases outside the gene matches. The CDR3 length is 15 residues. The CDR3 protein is CAWSPGDRGRATQYF. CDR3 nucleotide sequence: TGTGCCTGGAGTCCAGGGGACAGGGGAAGAGCGACCCAGTACTTC.

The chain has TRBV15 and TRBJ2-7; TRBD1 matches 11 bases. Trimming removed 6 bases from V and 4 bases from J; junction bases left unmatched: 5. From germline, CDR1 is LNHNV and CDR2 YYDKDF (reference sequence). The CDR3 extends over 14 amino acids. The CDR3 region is CATRRDRGTYEQYF. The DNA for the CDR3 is TGTGCCACCAGGCGGGACAGGGGGACATACGAGCAGTACTTC.

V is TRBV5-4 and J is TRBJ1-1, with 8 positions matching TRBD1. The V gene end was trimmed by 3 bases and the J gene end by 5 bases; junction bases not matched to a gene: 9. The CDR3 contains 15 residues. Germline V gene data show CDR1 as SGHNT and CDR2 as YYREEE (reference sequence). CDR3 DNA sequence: TGTGCCAGCAGCTGGGGCAGGACAGGGAAAACTGAAGCTTTCTTT. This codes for CASSWGRTGKTEAFF.

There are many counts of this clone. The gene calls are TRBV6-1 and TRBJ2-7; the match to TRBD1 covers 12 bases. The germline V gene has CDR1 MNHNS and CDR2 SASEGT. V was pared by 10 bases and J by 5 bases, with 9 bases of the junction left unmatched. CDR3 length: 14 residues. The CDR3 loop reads CATAEGQGADEQYF. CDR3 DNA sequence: TGTGCCACCGCAGAGGGACAGGGGGCCGACGAGCAGTACTTC.

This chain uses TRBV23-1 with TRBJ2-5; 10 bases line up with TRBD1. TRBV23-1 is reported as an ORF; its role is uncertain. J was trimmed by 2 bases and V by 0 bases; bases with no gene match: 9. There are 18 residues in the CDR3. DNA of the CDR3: TGCGCCAGCAGTCAATCATGTCCGACAGGGGGCCATCAAGAGACCCAGTACTTC. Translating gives CASSQSCPTGGHQETQYF.

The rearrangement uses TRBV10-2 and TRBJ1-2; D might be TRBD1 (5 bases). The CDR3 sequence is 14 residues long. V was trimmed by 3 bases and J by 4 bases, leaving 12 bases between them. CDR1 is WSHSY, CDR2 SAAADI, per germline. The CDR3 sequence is CASSDDSKTYGYTF. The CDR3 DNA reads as TGCGCCAGCAGTGACGACAGCAAAACCTATGGCTACACCTTC.

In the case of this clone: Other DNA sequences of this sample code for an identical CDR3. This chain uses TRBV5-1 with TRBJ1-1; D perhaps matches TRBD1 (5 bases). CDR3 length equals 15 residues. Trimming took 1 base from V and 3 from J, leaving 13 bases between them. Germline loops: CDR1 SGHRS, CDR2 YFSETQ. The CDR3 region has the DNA TGCGCCAGCAGCTTGACCCCCGACAGATACACTGAAGCTTTCTTT. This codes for CASSLTPDRYTEAFF.

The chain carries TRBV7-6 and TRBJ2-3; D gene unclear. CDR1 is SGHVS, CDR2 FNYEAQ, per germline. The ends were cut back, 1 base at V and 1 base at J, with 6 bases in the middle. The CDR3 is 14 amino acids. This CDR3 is CASSLVVGTDTQYF. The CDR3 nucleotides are TGTGCCAGCAGCTTAGTAGTTGGCACAGATACGCAGTATTTT.

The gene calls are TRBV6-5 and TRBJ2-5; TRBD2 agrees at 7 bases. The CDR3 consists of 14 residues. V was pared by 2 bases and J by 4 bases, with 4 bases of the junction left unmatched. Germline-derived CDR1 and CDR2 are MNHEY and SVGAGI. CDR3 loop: CASSYGGSSETQYF. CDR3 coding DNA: TGTGCCAGCAGTTACGGCGGGAGTTCAGAGACCCAGTACTTC.

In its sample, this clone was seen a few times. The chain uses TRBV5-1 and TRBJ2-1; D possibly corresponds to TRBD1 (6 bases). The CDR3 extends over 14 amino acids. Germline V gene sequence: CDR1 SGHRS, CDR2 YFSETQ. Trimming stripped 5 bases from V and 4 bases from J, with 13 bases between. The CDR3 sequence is CASRGQSPYNEQFF. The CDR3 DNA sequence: TGCGCCAGCAGAGGACAGAGCCCTTACAATGAGCAGTTCTTC.

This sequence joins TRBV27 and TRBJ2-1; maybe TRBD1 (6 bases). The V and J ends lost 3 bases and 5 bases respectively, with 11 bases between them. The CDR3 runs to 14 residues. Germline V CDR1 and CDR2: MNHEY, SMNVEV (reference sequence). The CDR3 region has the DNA TGTGCCAGCAGTTTCTGGGGGCGGGACAATGAGCAGTTCTTC. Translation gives CASSFWGRDNEQFF.

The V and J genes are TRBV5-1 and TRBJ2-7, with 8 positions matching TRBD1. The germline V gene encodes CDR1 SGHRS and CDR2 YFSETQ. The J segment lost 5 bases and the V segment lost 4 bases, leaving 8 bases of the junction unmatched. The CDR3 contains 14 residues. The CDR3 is CASSPPGQVNEQYF. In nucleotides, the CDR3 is TGCGCCAGCAGCCCTCCGGGACAGGTTAACGAGCAGTACTTC.

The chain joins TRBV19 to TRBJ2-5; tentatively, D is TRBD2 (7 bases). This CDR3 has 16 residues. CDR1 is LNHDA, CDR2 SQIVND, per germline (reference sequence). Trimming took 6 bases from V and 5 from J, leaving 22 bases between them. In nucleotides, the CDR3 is TGTGCCAGTAGACCGACTTTTCGGGGGGCGGGGGAGACCCAGTACTTC. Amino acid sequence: CASRPTFRGAGETQYF.